These T cell receptor beta chains were read from a single sample in a study of patients and donors after allogeneic stem cell transplantation. From the RT-PCR reads, TCRdb called clonotypes with MiXCR, one entry per CDR3 protein. The sample has around 150,000 distinct CDR3 sequences, about a third seen once; the top ten hold roughly 50%. The specimen was blood, either unsorted or a sorted T cell fraction (not recorded which). The source of these receptors is a human donor who was either an allogeneic HSCT recipient or a stem cell or donor lymphocyte infusion donor (not recorded which). It is not recorded whose cells these are; they may come from a transplant donor. CDR3s leave out the opening cysteine and the closing phenylalanine or tryptophan.

V gene	J gene	CDR3 protein
TRBV9	TRBJ1-1	ASSVVFSTEAF
TRBV28	TRBJ1-5	ASSPHGSPPQH
TRBV29-1	TRBJ2-5	SGQLAGGYQETQY
TRBV5-1	TRBJ2-3	ASSLVLYRLEADTQY
TRBV10-3	TRBJ1-6	AISALGQPNSPLH
TRBV20-1	TRBJ1-5	SARGDFSNQPQH
TRBV7-9	TRBJ2-7	ASSPGQGPLWEQY
TRBV20-1	TRBJ1-1	SAKTRELYTEAF
TRBV20-1	TRBJ2-1	SARGGQGYEDEQF
TRBV28	TRBJ1-5	ASSLGQGLKPQH
TRBV28	TRBJ2-2	ASSLLLAGGVNTGELF
TRBV5-5	TRBJ1-1	ASSLEQRWTEAF
TRBV5-6	TRBJ1-1	ASSLARGQGTAAF
TRBV20-1	TRBJ1-5	SAKGQGHQPQH
TRBV6-2/TRBV6-3	TRBJ1-2	ASSSSEGSGGYT
TRBV11-2	TRBJ1-1	ASRSPGGYTEAF
TRBV5-1	TRBJ2-2	ASSLTANTGELF
TRBV12-3/TRBV12-4	TRBJ1-2	GSTLSDRENYGYT
TRBV20-1	TRBJ1-2	SGDRGRERDGYT
TRBV12-3/TRBV12-4	TRBJ1-4	ASSLGDEKLF
TRBV9	TRBJ2-3	ASSVYTSGGADTQY
TRBV11-1	TRBJ2-5	ASSLLYGGETQY
TRBV27	TRBJ1-5	ASSFTVQQPPQH
TRBV6-2/TRBV6-3	TRBJ1-6	ASSPDRASPLH
TRBV27	TRBJ1-6	ASSLTVSSYNSPLH
TRBV15	TRBJ1-6	ATSRGGSGNSPLH
TRBV24-1	TRBJ1-2	ATSDSKTGDYGYT
TRBV11-2	TRBJ1-2	ASSLDEGPGSPYGYT
TRBV28	TRBJ2-4	ASSWGIGAKNIQY
TRBV6-2/TRBV6-3	TRBJ1-5	ASSYSLVQPQH
TRBV24-1	TRBJ2-6	ATSEAATGGLPVLT
TRBV7-9	TRBJ1-3	ASSLWGNTIY
TRBV6-6	TRBJ1-5	ASSYPRWDQPQH
TRBV12-3/TRBV12-4	TRBJ2-5	ASSPDSNSQETQY
TRBV20-1	TRBJ1-6	SARRQGGLPSSYNSPLH
TRBV2	TRBJ2-1	ASSEWPPGNEQF
TRBV28	TRBJ1-2	ASSIVAGDYGYT
TRBV28	TRBJ1-6	ASSHPGGLSSYNSPLH
TRBV12-3/TRBV12-4	TRBJ1-1	ASSTPGGGGWTEAF
TRBV2	TRBJ2-6	ARQGSGANVLT
TRBV7-2	TRBJ1-5	ASNSGGLIQPQH
TRBV3-1	TRBJ1-2	ASSLQGAYGYT
TRBV6-6	TRBJ1-1	ASSSHQGGPEAF
TRBV10-3	TRBJ1-1	AITTQGGNTEAF
TRBV20-1	TRBJ1-2	SANPGGSLYGYT
TRBV5-1	TRBJ2-1	ASSPKSGIRNEQF
TRBV7-8	TRBJ1-1	ASSAVKQGPNTEAF
TRBV4-3	TRBJ1-6	ASSQEGRSSPFH
TRBV7-2	TRBJ2-5	ASSLAVTSAVGTQY